These T cell receptor beta chains were read from a single sample in a study of blood T cell repertoires in COVID-19. The method was immunoSEQ multiplex PCR; TCRdb's version includes in-frame clones alone and lacks a portion of them. The repertoire holds about 380,000 clones, with 70% to 90% as singletons. Source material: PBMCs or T cells enriched from blood (not recorded which). The receptors stem from a woman aged 18-29 years who had recovered from COVID-19. CDR3s include the opening cysteine and the closing phenylalanine or tryptophan. A D gene is named only where the DNA matches it firmly. Expanded clones are given a class, and other clones once, few, many or no size at all.

>13|.|TRBJ2-1|once|TRBV9
TGTGCCAGCAGCCCCTTTGAGGACAATGAGCAGTTCTTC
CASSPFEDNEQFF
>11|.|TRBJ1-2|.|TRBV20-1
TGCAGTGTCGCGGCGAACTATGGCTACACCTTC
CSVAANYGYTF
>15|.|TRBJ1-4|.|TRBV4-1
TGCGCCAGCAGCCAACAAACTGCAACTAATGAAAAACTGTTTTTT
CASSQQTATNEKLFF
>14|.|TRBJ2-2|.|TRBV5-5
TGTGCCAGCAGCTCGACAATCCACACCGGGGAGCTGTTTTTT
CASSSTIHTGELFF
>18|TRBD2|TRBJ2-1|.|TRBV5-4
TGTGCCAGCAGCGCGGGACTAGCGGGGACGAGCTCCTACAATGAGCAGTTCTTC
CASSAGLAGTSSYNEQFF
>13|.|TRBJ2-7|.|TRBV6-5
TGTGCCAGCAGGTACATTGACAGTTACGAGCAGTACTTC
CASRYIDSYEQYF
>16|.|TRBJ1-2|.|TRBV9
TGTGCCAGCAGCGAAACAGACACCCCTATTTTAGGTGGCTACACCTTC
CASSETDTPILGGYTF
>12|.|TRBJ1-1|once|TRBV12-3/TRBV12-4
TGTGCCAGCAGCTCCTCGGGAGCTGAAGCTTTCTTT
CASSSSGAEAFF
>15|TRBD1|TRBJ1-6|.|TRBV5-1
TGCGCCAGCAGCTTGCCGGATACAGGGGGATCACCCCTCCACTTT
CASSLPDTGGSPLHF
>18|.|TRBJ2-1|.|TRBV6-6
TGTGCCAGCAGTCCGCCAATCTTAGGGGGGGGCGAATACAATGAGCAGTTCTTC
CASSPPILGGGEYNEQFF
>15|.|TRBJ2-1|.|TRBV5-1
TGCGCCAGCAGCTCCGTAGCTGGCTCCTACAATGAGCAGTTCTTC
CASSSVAGSYNEQFF
>13|.|TRBJ1-2|.|TRBV7-2
TGTGCCAGCAGCTGGGTTGGGGGGAATGGCTACACCTTC
CASSWVGGNGYTF
>13|.|TRBJ2-7|.|TRBV6-2/TRBV6-3
TGTGCCAGCAGCCGGTGGAGGAGTGGCGAGCAGTACTTC
CASSRWRSGEQYF
>18|.|TRBJ1-1|.|TRBV7-9
TGTGCCAGCAGCTTAGGACGCACGCAGGAGGCCTCGAACACTGAAGCTTTCTTT
CASSLGRTQEASNTEAFF
>18|.|TRBJ1-2|.|TRBV3-1/TRBV3-2
TGTGCCAGCAGCCAAGATCCCCCCCAACGGAGTGACCGCTATGGCTACACCTTC
CASSQDPPQRSDRYGYTF
>15|TRBD1|TRBJ1-4|.|TRBV9
TGTGCCAGCAGCGTAGAGGGACAGGGTTATGAAAAACTGTTTTTT
CASSVEGQGYEKLFF
>15|TRBD1|TRBJ1-1|.|TRBV7-3
TGTGCCAGCAGCCTCCGCAGACAGGGGAACACTGAAGCTTTCTTT
CASSLRRQGNTEAFF
>16|TRBD1|TRBJ1-1|.|TRBV7-9
TGTGCCAGCAGCTGGAAAGCGACAGGGGAAGGCACTGAAGCTTTCTTT
CASSWKATGEGTEAFF
>15|.|TRBJ1-2|few|TRBV3-1/TRBV3-2
TGTGCCAGCAGCCCCCGCGGGGCTCGGAGCTATGGCTACACCTTC
CASSPRGARSYGYTF
>16|TRBD1|TRBJ1-1|.|TRBV2
TGTGCCAGCAGCGACCCCGGACAGGGGGGTAACACTGAAGCTTTCTTT
CASSDPGQGGNTEAFF
>13|.|TRBJ2-1|once|TRBV5-1
TGCGCCAGCAGCTTGGGCCCGGAGGATGAGCAGTTCTTC
CASSLGPEDEQFF
>13|TRBD1|TRBJ2-7|.|TRBV5-1
TGCGCCAGCAGCTCGGACAGGGGAGGGGAGCAGTACTTC
CASSSDRGGEQYF
>13|.|TRBJ1-6|.|TRBV5-1
TGCGCCAGCAGCTTGGAGACAGGTTCACCCCTCCACTTT
CASSLETGSPLHF
>14|.|TRBJ1-5|.|TRBV7-8
TGTGCCAGCAGCCCCCGCGTTAGGGGCCCGGCCCAGCATTTT
CASSPRVRGPAQHF
>14|.|TRBJ2-7|few|TRBV19
TGTGCCAGTAGTAAGTCTGGGAGCTCCTACGAGCAGTACTTC
CASSKSGSSYEQYF
>16|TRBD2|TRBJ2-1|few|TRBV5-1
TGCGCCAGCAGCCTGACCAGCGGGGGGGTTTACAATGAGCAGTTCTTC
CASSLTSGGVYNEQFF
>11|.|TRBJ2-7|.|TRBV2
TGTGCCAGCAAACAAACCTACGAGCAGTACTTC
CASKQTYEQYF